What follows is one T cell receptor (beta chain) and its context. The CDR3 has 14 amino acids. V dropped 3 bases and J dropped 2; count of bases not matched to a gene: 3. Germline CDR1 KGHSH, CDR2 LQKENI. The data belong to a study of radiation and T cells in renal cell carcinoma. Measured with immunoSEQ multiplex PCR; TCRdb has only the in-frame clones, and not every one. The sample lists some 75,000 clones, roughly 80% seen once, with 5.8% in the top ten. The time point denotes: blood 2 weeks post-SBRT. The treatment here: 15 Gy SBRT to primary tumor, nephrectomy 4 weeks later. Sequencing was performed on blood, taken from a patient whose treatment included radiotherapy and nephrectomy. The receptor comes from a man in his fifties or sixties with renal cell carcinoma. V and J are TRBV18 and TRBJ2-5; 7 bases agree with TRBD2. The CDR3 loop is CASSPLAAQETQYF. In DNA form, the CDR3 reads TGTGCCAGCTCACCCCTAGCGGCTCAAGAGACCCAGTACTTC.